This T cell receptor beta chain was sequenced for a study of beta chain features in type 1 diabetes (dated by TCRdb to 2017 to 2018). For context, the study as a whole: Mean age, gender distribution, total cell number and subset yield did not differ between patients and healthy donors. Across all samples, some 100,000,000 sorted cells were examined, and cell number per subset correlated strongly with RNA yield. In the study, TCRB repertoires of sorted circulating CD4+ T cell subsets from recently diagnosed type 1 diabetes patients were compared with those of matched healthy donors. Naive and central memory subsets were obtained from all 30 or so donors, but regulatory and stem cell-like memory subsets were isolated from only 8 patients and roughly eight healthy donors.

From each donor, a single peripheral blood sample of about 116 mL on average was drawn into heparinised tubes. Naive, central memory, regulatory and stem cell-like memory CD4+ T cells were sorted on a BD FACSAria II using a panel including CD45RO, CCR7, CD25, CD127, CD95 and CD27. All sorted populations exceeded 95% purity. PBMCs were separated immediately by Lymphoprep density gradient centrifugation and were stained directly, without being cultured. So that batch effects would be minimized, each experiment stained and sorted samples in pairs, pairing one healthy donor with one patient. Comments on this clone: Which antigen it targets is not known. No base quality information exists; no much larger clone differs at one position.

The entire isolated RNA was reverse transcribed using the High Capacity cDNA Reverse Transcription Kit, and thus expressed TCRB transcripts were sequenced. Naive, central memory and regulatory T cell samples underwent deep immunoSEQ sequencing, averaging roughly 3.3 million total reads per sample. After sorted cells were lysed in RLT buffer, RNA was extracted with DNase-treated RNeasy Micro or Mini kits, with the choice depending on cell number. Each cell subset was processed separately to prevent cross-contamination, with patient and healthy donor samples processed together. TCRB sequences were amplified from cDNA with the immunoSEQ multiplex PCR, producing 87-bp fragments spanning the CDR3 region. Sequencing of the amplicons was performed on the Illumina HiSeq platform. The paper's processing steps were these. PCR bias was corrected computationally using synthetic template baselines, and reads within Hamming distance 2 were collapsed, with unmergeable singletons discarded. Reads were aligned against IMGT to assign V, D and J genes, CDR3 length and insertions or deletions at six rearrangement sites. Within each subset, clonotype counts were normalized to sorted cell number, and only after that were true diversity and Gini coefficients computed with the tcR R package. The overlap coefficient, calculated on TCRB nucleotide sequences, was used to quantify repertoire sharing. Out-of-frame TCRB sequences from naive cells were analyzed to stand in for the pre-selection repertoire. What TCRdb holds here is the immuneACCESS table cut down to in-frame rearrangements. Part of the clones is not present; checked against another copy, under half of the missing clones reflect an unresolved V gene, and the others are unexplained. V and J calls and clone size are those listed in that table; D and trimming were worked out from the DNA. For this sample there are hundreds of thousands of clones; roughly 15% appear just once. The ten most abundant clones make up about 0.087% of the sample.

Results and caveats for the whole study, not just this receptor: Shorter templates might have been favored by PCR, but patient and control samples were amplified and corrected together, so both groups would have been affected equally by any skew. Because the HLA sub-analyses included only small numbers of individuals, any influence of HLA type on TCRB rearrangement was left unresolved. Because cDNA was sequenced instead of genomic DNA, highly expressing activated cells could be over-represented, though the groups showed no difference in activation or CD3 levels. Naive, central memory and regulatory TCRB repertoires appeared more similar among patients than among healthy donors. At VDJ recombination sites, patients with type 1 diabetes made fewer insertions and deleted more nucleotides, a pattern implying thymic rearrangement abnormalities. In all four CD4+ subsets, TCRB CDR3 length was moderately but significantly shorter in type 1 diabetes patients.

The receptor comes from a man younger than 35 in good health. Sequencing was performed on naive CD4+ T cells from blood. Taken with the paper, the label for cell subset or site translates to: true naive CD4+ T cells.

The CDR3 is CASNTGVNYGYTF. The DNA sequence reads TGTGCCAGTAACACAGGGGTTAACTATGGCTACACCTTC. The chain is made from TRBV19 and TRBJ1-2; the junction holds 7 bases that match TRBD1. The CDR3 has 13 amino acids, counting the end cysteine and phenylalanine. Only the CDR3 DNA stays, 39 bases, in frame from base 1. Ends trimmed: V by 7 bases, J by 1 base; bases unmatched to a gene: 3. As encoded in the germline V gene (reference sequence), CDR1 is LNHDA while CDR2 is SQIVND.